In its sample, the clone carrying this T cell receptor beta chain was seen a few times. Its antigen is not identified. These data belong to a study of T-cell memory formation after mild COVID-19. UMIs and sample barcodes were carried by the TCR alpha and TCR beta cDNA libraries that 5'RACE produced using constant-segment primers. TCRdb independently ran MiXCR on the 5' RACE reads; one entry per CDR3 protein. The table records about 390,000 distinct CDR3 sequences, roughly 20% of them present only once. V trimming: 6 bases; J trimming: 3 bases; junction bases outside the gene matches: 7. The CDR3 runs 14 residues. Germline CDR1 SQVTM, CDR2 ANQGSEA. Study-wide results and caveats: While clones contracting from day 15 to 85 were balanced between CD4 and CD8, later expanders leaned CD4+.

The chain couples TRBV29-1 to TRBJ2-3; TRBD2 aligns across 9 bases. This clonotype originated in an adult woman who had mild COVID-19 (a few samples of this study predate the infection). Cell type and time point are not known. The sequenced sample was PBMCs or a T cell subset sorted from them (not recorded which). The CDR3, as DNA: TGCAGCGTAGAAACGGGACTAGCTACAGATACGCAGTATTTT. Amino acid sequence: CSVETGLATDTQYF.